Listed below are T cell receptor beta chains from one sample, sequenced in a study of shared clonotypes between healthy human individuals. Using immunoSEQ multiplex PCR, the repertoire was profiled, and TCRdb retains in-frame clones only, with some absent. The repertoire has a few million clones, 80% to 95% of them found once; the top ten carry about 0.39%. Sequencing was done on a sample of naive CD4+ T cells from PBMCs. The receptors stem from a man aged 18-30 years in good health. Some clones in this sample may be carry-over from other donors' samples. Both conserved end residues are part of each CDR3. Fields, in order: D gene, CDR3 length, V gene, J gene, clone size, CDR3 DNA, CDR3 protein. The D gene is left open where the match is weak. Part of the rows lack a size; the others show once, few, many or a class for expanded clones.

.	14	TRBV7-9	TRBJ2-2	few	TGTGCCAGCAGCCAAGGGGGGAGTACCGGGGAGCTGTTTTTT	CASSQGGSTGELFF
.	13	TRBV10-1	TRBJ1-1	.	TGCGCCAGCAGTGAGACGGGAGACACTGAAGCTTTCTTT	CASSETGDTEAFF
.	12	TRBV5-6	TRBJ2-1	.	TGTGCCAGCAGCTTAACCGGGACCGAGCAGTTCTTC	CASSLTGTEQFF
TRBD1	16	TRBV5-4	TRBJ2-3	.	TGTGCCAGCAGCTTGAAAGGGGGCGCACTCACAGATACGCAGTATTTT	CASSLKGGALTDTQYF
.	17	TRBV7-8	TRBJ2-5	.	TGTGCCAGCAGCTCAAGGGAACCGACAGACCCAATCCAGACCCAGTACTTC	CASSSREPTDPIQTQYF
.	15	TRBV5-4	TRBJ2-2	once	TGTGCCAGCAGCCGGGCTCCAGATAACACCGGGGAGCTGTTTTTT	CASSRAPDNTGELFF
TRBD1	13	TRBV2	TRBJ1-1	.	TGTGCCAGCAGGGGACAGGCTAACACTGAAGCTTTCTTT	CASRGQANTEAFF
.	15	TRBV5-1	TRBJ2-7	.	TGCGCCAGCAGCTTGGCCACGGGTTCTAGGAACGAGCAGTACTTC	CASSLATGSRNEQYF
.	14	TRBV5-1	TRBJ2-3	.	TGCGCCAGCAGCTTGGTGGTAAGCACAGATACGCAGTATTTT	CASSLVVSTDTQYF
.	12	TRBV28	TRBJ1-1	.	TGTGCCAGCAGTTTATTTGCCCAGAAGGCTTTCTTT	CASSLFAQKAFF
TRBD1	15	TRBV5-1	TRBJ1-1	.	TGCGCCAGCAGCTTTGCAGGGGGCTCGAACACTGAAGCTTTCTTT	CASSFAGGSNTEAFF
.	16	TRBV19	TRBJ1-4	once	TGTGCCAGTAGTTCCCTAAGGACGGCAACTAATGAAAAACTGTTTTTT	CASSSLRTATNEKLFF
TRBD2	13	TRBV5-6	TRBJ2-7	.	TGTGCCAGCAGAACTAGCGGGAACTACGAGCAGTACTTC	CASRTSGNYEQYF
.	15	TRBV5-1	TRBJ1-3	.	TGCGCCAGCAGCTTTCAGGGGATTGGGGGAAACACCATATATTTT	CASSFQGIGGNTIYF
TRBD1	14	TRBV5-1	TRBJ1-2	.	TGCGCCAGCAGCTTGGGGGACAGTACCTATGGCTACACCTTC	CASSLGDSTYGYTF
TRBD1	15	TRBV5-1	TRBJ2-2	.	TGCGCCAGCGGGAACAGGGGGCTGAACACCGGGGAGCTGTTTTTT	CASGNRGLNTGELFF
TRBD2	17	TRBV27	TRBJ2-1	.	TGTGCCAGCAGTTTATGGGGACTAGCGGGTCAACCGCTTGAGCAGTTCTTC	CASSLWGLAGQPLEQFF
.	17	TRBV28	TRBJ2-1	.	TGTGCCAGCAGTTTCCCGAAATCGTTGGGCAGGGGCAATGAGCAGTTCTTC	CASSFPKSLGRGNEQFF
TRBD1	12	TRBV29-1	TRBJ1-2	once	TGCAGGGCGGGGGGGACAGGCTATGGCTACACCTTC	CRAGGTGYGYTF
TRBD2	15	TRBV5-1	TRBJ2-1	.	TGCGCCAGCAGCTCTGGGGCTAGCGGACACAATGAGCAGTTCTTC	CASSSGASGHNEQFF
.	18	TRBV9	TRBJ2-1	.	TGTGCCAGCAGCGTAGCCCAGGGGGGCGGGGGCTCCTACAATGAGCAGTTCTTC	CASSVAQGGGGSYNEQFF
.	14	TRBV7-9	TRBJ1-4	once	TGTGCCAGCAGCGCGCAGGGTCCTGCTGAAAAACTGTTTTTT	CASSAQGPAEKLFF
.	15	TRBV6-5	TRBJ2-3	.	TGTGCCAGCAGCAGCCCATTCAGCTCCCGGGGGATGCAGTATTTT	CASSSPFSSRGMQYF
.	14	TRBV5-1	TRBJ1-1	.	TGCGCCAGCAGCTTGGGACCTCGGAACACTGAAGCTTTCTTT	CASSLGPRNTEAFF
TRBD2	16	TRBV18	TRBJ2-1	.	TGTGCCAGCTCACCCGGGACTAGCGGGGTCTACAATGAGCAGTTCTTC	CASSPGTSGVYNEQFF
TRBD2	15	TRBV5-1	TRBJ2-1	once	TGCGCCAGCAGCTTGGGACTAGCGGGATCGAATGAGCAGTTCTTC	CASSLGLAGSNEQFF
.	13	TRBV27	TRBJ2-1	.	TGTGCCAGCAGCCGCGACTACTCCAGTGAGCAGTTCTTC	CASSRDYSSEQFF
TRBD1	15	TRBV2	TRBJ1-1	.	TGTGCCAGCAGTCAACAGGGGGCCTGGATCACTGAAGCTTTCTTT	CASSQQGAWITEAFF
TRBD1	14	TRBV19	TRBJ2-7	.	TGTGCCAGTAGTATTTGGCAGGGGGCATTGGAGCAGTACTTC	CASSIWQGALEQYF
.	14	TRBV19	TRBJ1-1	.	TGTGCCAGTAGTATCTCGCCGGGGGGGACTGAAGCTTTCTTT	CASSISPGGTEAFF
.	15	TRBV2	TRBJ2-1	.	TGTGCCAGCCGATACAGGGAACTCCCCTACAATGAGCAGTTCTTC	CASRYRELPYNEQFF
TRBD2	15	TRBV28	TRBJ2-7	.	TGTGCCAGCAGTCCGCGTGGGGCGGGAGCCTACGAGCAGTACTTC	CASSPRGAGAYEQYF
.	14	TRBV7-2	TRBJ2-7	once	TGTGCCAGCAGCTTAAGGCGGGACGCCTACGAGCAGTACTTC	CASSLRRDAYEQYF
TRBD2	15	TRBV2	TRBJ2-1	.	TGTGCCAGCAGTGTCTTAGTTAGCGGGAGGGATGAGCAGTTCTTC	CASSVLVSGRDEQFF
TRBD1	14	TRBV7-2	TRBJ1-5	.	TGTGCCAGCAGCTCCGTACAGGGGAGTCAGCCCCAGCATTTT	CASSSVQGSQPQHF
.	19	TRBV11-1	TRBJ2-3	.	TGTGCCAGCAGCTTTGGGAAATGGGGCCTCCAGGATGGCACAGATACGCAGTATTTT	CASSFGKWGLQDGTDTQYF
.	13	TRBV7-9	TRBJ1-5	.	TGTGCCAGCAGCTTAGGGGGGCCTCAGCCCCAGCATTTT	CASSLGGPQPQHF
.	16	TRBV5-1	TRBJ2-1	.	TGCGCCAGCAGCCCTGACCTAAACCCCTCCTACAATGAGCAGTTCTTC	CASSPDLNPSYNEQFF
.	13	TRBV25-1	TRBJ1-2	.	TGTGCCAGCAGTGACTGGCAGGGTTGGGGCTACACCTTC	CASSDWQGWGYTF
.	14	TRBV5-1	TRBJ1-4	few	TGCGCCAGCACTCAGGGAACAACTAATGAAAAACTGTTTTTT	CASTQGTTNEKLFF
TRBD1	15	TRBV5-1	TRBJ2-2	.	TGCGCCAGCAGCTCGGGACAGCCCAACACCGGGGAGCTGTTTTTT	CASSSGQPNTGELFF
.	14	TRBV6-1	TRBJ1-4	.	TGTGCCAGCAGTGAGGGGGCTACTAATGAAAAACTGTTTTTT	CASSEGATNEKLFF
.	11	TRBV20-1	TRBJ2-7	.	TGCAGTGCTAGCCAACCCTTCGAGCAGTACTTC	CSASQPFEQYF
TRBD2	17	TRBV5-1	TRBJ2-7	.	TGCGCCAGCAGCTTGGCCCTCGGGGGGGAGGACTCCTACGAGCAGTACTTC	CASSLALGGEDSYEQYF
.	16	TRBV19	TRBJ1-5	.	TGTGCCAGTAGTAACCCAGGGGAATGGAGCAATCAGCCCCAGCATTTT	CASSNPGEWSNQPQHF
.	15	TRBV28	TRBJ2-7	.	TGTGCCAGCAGTTTGGGGTCTTGGAGGGACTGGGAGCAGTACTTC	CASSLGSWRDWEQYF